Following are 8 T cell receptor beta chains from one sample sequenced in a study of circulating CD8 cells and anti-PD-1 response in melanoma. From live CD3+CD8+TCRalphabeta+ cells, four PD-1 and/or TIGIT subsets were sorted. TCR libraries were prepared from 15 ng of total RNA with the QIAseq Immune Repertoire TCR panel. TCRdb itself ran the reads through MiXCR, one entry per CDR3 protein. The table shows approximately 1,000 distinct CDR3 sequences, with roughly a tenth occurring only once. Here the sequenced sample was CD8+ T cells from PBMCs, taken at baseline or after one month of anti-PD-1 therapy (not recorded which). These receptors originate from a human donor with melanoma.

Sample share makes this clonotype medium-sized. The rearrangement joins TRBV7-8 to TRBJ1-1, with D possibly matching TRBD1 (5 bases). CDR1 is SGHVS, CDR2 FQNEAQ, per germline. Trimming took 4 bases from V and 1 from J, leaving 13 bases between them. There are 15 residues in the CDR3. The CDR3 here is CASSSYQGENTEAFF. CDR3 nucleotides: TGTGCCAGCAGCTCATATCAGGGAGAGAACACTGAAGCTTTCTTT.

Within the sample, this clonotype is medium-sized. This chain uses TRBV28 with TRBJ2-1; possible D gene TRBD1, 6 bases. The CDR3 totals 16 residues. In germline, CDR1 is MDHEN, CDR2 SYDVKM. Trimming shortened V by 1 base and J by 5 bases, and 15 bases separated the two germline ends. In nucleotides, the CDR3 is TGTGCCAGCAGTTTATACGGGACACGCATCGACAATGAGCAGTTCTTC. Translating it yields CASSLYGTRIDNEQFF.

For this clonotype: Without the conserved terminal phenylalanine or tryptophan, this CDR3 likely stems from a read error. The chain joins TRBV12-3 or TRBV12-4 to TRBJ2-5; D is unresolved. This CDR3 comprises 12 residues. V dropped 2 bases and J dropped 5 bases, with 6 bases sitting between them. CDR3 sequence reads: CASSLRRETQYL. The CDR3 region has the DNA TGTGCCAGCAGTTTAAGGCGGGAGACCCAGTACCTC.

This clonotype is termed medium-sized. The V and J genes are TRBV27 and TRBJ2-3, with D perhaps matching TRBD1 (5 bases). V was pared by 6 bases and J by 1 base, with 20 bases between. Germline CDR1 MNHEY, CDR2 SMNVEV (reference sequence). The CDR3 length is 17 residues. CDR3 in DNA: TGTGCCAGCAGCCAACCCCCTCAGGGTTTCGGCACAGATACGCAGTATTTT. It translates to CASSQPPQGFGTDTQYF.

By proportion, this clonotype is medium-sized. The rearrangement links TRBV10-3 to TRBJ2-3; 8 nucleotides agree with TRBD1. V trimming: 7 bases; J trimming: 0 bases; junction bases outside the gene matches: 12. The germline gives CDR1 ENHRY, CDR2 SYGVKD. This CDR3 region has 17 residues. The CDR3 nucleotides read TGTGCCATCAATAGTCCACAGGGGGGTGCAAGCACAGATACGCAGTATTTT. Translated: CAINSPQGGASTDTQYF.

The V call is TRBV2, the J call TRBJ2-5; D uncertain. This CDR3 has 13 residues. Germline V lookup: CDR1 SNHLY, CDR2 FYNNEI. V gave up 4 bases and J gave up 2 bases, with 8 bases separating them. The CDR3 sequence is CASSVLIQETQYF. The CDR3 coding sequence is TGTGCCAGCAGTGTACTAATACAAGAGACCCAGTACTTC.

Sample share makes this clonotype medium-sized. The chain employs TRBV9 and TRBJ2-3; TRBD2 matches at 7 bases. V shed 0 bases, J shed 3 bases, and the junction held 4 bases outside the gene matches. From germline, CDR1 is SGDLS and CDR2 YYNGEE. The CDR3 runs 15 residues. CDR3: CASSVGLAATDTQYF. In DNA form, the CDR3 reads TGTGCCAGCAGCGTAGGCCTAGCGGCTACAGATACGCAGTATTTT.

On this clonotype itself: The junction departs from the called germline gene at one end, perhaps through a read error. The chain couples TRBV19 to TRBJ2-2, with TRBD2 identical over 7 bases. This CDR3 comprises 12 residues. Germline V CDR1 and CDR2: LNHDA, SQIVND (reference sequence). The CDR3 protein is CTSAGVTGELFF. The CDR3 bases are TGTACCAGTGCGGGGGTCACCGGGGAGCTGTTTTTT.